This passage covers 18 T cell receptor beta chains from one sample sequenced in a study of blood T cells in healthy people across ages (dated by TCRdb to 2013 to 2016). Library generation was performed with 5' RACE. The sequencer listed for this sample is Illumina HiSeq 2500. A second PCR of roughly 7 to 11 cycles was performed with a sample-barcoded 5' primer and a J-beta primer mix. The raw public data were reprocessed by TCRdb itself: fastp quality trimming at Q25, MiXCR clonotype calling, in-frame beta chains only. Each entry merges the rows of one CDR3 protein and shows their most common DNA and genes. The sample contains about 780,000 distinct CDR3 sequences, 46% of them found a single time. About a sixth of the sample comes from the top ten. Sequenced input: blood. Receptors originate from a man aged 80 or over in good health.

This chain uses TRBV10-3 with TRBJ2-4; D uncertain. The J call may be incorrect, as the DNA end agrees better with TRBJ2-7. The CDR3 loop spans 16 amino acids. CDR1 ENHRY and CDR2 SYGVKD come from the germline V gene. The CDR3 reads CAISESMATRLSEQYF. DNA for the CDR3: TGTGCCATCAGTGAGTCGATGGCGACGCGGTTATCCGAGCAGTACTTC.

Concerning this clonotype: The junction departs from the called germline gene at one end, perhaps through a read error. This sequence joins TRBV28 and TRBJ2-6, with D possibly matching TRBD1 (5 bases). The CDR3 loop spans 17 amino acids. Looked up from germline, CDR1 is MDHEN and CDR2 is SYDVKM. CDR3 coding DNA: TGTGCCAGCACCCCATTGGGGTCGTACTCTGGGGCCAATGTCCTGACTTTC. It yields the protein CASTPLGSYSGANVLTF.

In the case of this clonotype: This could be a read error, since a much larger clone is one nucleotide away. The gene calls are TRBV12-3 or TRBV12-4 and TRBJ2-7; TRBD1 agrees at 11 bases. Trimming at V came to 6 bases and at J to 9 bases, leaving 7 bases not matched to a gene. The CDR3 contains 13 residues. CDR3: CASSRDRGDGQYF. CDR3 nucleotides: TGTGCCAGCAGCCGGGACAGGGGGGACGGGCAGTACTTC.

This clonotype was seen repeatedly, ten times or more. This chain joins TRBV12-3 or TRBV12-4 and TRBJ2-3, with 9 bases identical to TRBD1. J lost 4 bases, V lost 4 bases, and 3 bases had no gene match. This CDR3 has 14 amino acids. The CDR3 nucleotides read TGTGCCAGCAGTTCCCGACAGGGGGCAGATACGCAGTATTTT. Its protein product is CASSSRQGADTQYF.

The chain combines TRBV7-2 with TRBJ2-3; D gene unclear. CDR3 length: 14 amino acids. V lost 2 bases to trimming and J lost 2 bases, with 8 bases between them. Germline values: CDR1 SGHTA, CDR2 FQGNSA. CDR3 nucleotides: TGTGCCAGCAGCTTATCACCCGACACAGATACGCAGTATTTT. Amino acid sequence: CASSLSPDTDTQYF. The full variable domain, completed using reference TRBV7-2 and TRBJ2-3, is GAGVSQSPSNKVTEKGKDVELRCDPISGHTALYWYRQSLGQGLEFLIYFQGNSAPDKSGLPSDRFSAERTGGSVSTLTIQRTQQEDSAVYLCASSLSPDTDTQYFGPGTRLTVL.

The rearrangement joins TRBV7-2 to TRBJ2-1; D is ambiguous. The J call may be incorrect, as the DNA end agrees better with TRBJ2-7. The CDR3 contains 11 residues. CDR1 is SGHTA and CDR2 is FQGNSA in the germline V gene. CDR3 amino acids: CASSSKWEQYF. In DNA, the CDR3 is TGTGCCAGCAGCTCCAAGTGGGAGCAGTACTTC.

The chain combines TRBV2 with TRBJ2-7; possible D gene TRBD1, 6 bases. The V gene's germline CDR1 is SNHLY and CDR2 FYNNEI. This CDR3 has 14 residues. The V end was cut by 11 bases, the J end by 3 bases, with 20 bases between. CDR3 DNA sequence: TGTGCCGTACAGGGCCTACTGGGAGACTACGAGCAGTACTTC. Its translation: CAVQGLLGDYEQYF.

This clonotype was observed a few times. This chain joins TRBV7-2 and TRBJ2-4; tentatively, D is TRBD2 (6 bases). The closer fit of TRBJ2-7 to the DNA end suggests the J call may be wrong. CDR1 and CDR2 (germline): SGHTA, FQGNSA. This CDR3 has 15 amino acids. This CDR3 reads CASSLAGGLSSEQYF. CDR3 DNA: TGTGCCAGCAGCTTAGCGGGAGGCCTATCAAGCGAGCAGTACTTC.

With respect to this clonotype: Being one base from a much bigger clone, this may be a read error. Here the CDR3 DNA reads TGCAGCGGTGGGGAGAGAGCCAAAAGCATTCAGTACTTC. It translates to CSGGERAKSIQYF. The chain recombines TRBV29-1 with TRBJ2-4; a weak D match, TRBD2 (5 bases). Germline V CDR1 and CDR2: SQVTM, ANQGSEA. CDR3 length equals 13 residues.

The J gene is TRBJ1-4, the V gene TRBV25-1, with 7 bases that match TRBD1. The ends lost 0 bases at V and 7 bases at J; junction bases unmatched: 5. The CDR3 extends over 15 amino acids. From germline, CDR1 is MGHDK and CDR2 SYGVNS. The CDR3 sequence: CASSEYKGAFEKLFF. The CDR3 DNA follows: TGTGCCAGCAGTGAATATAAGGGGGCTTTTGAAAAACTGTTTTTT. Full variable domain (rest looked up from reference TRBV25-1 and TRBJ1-4): EADIYQTPRYLVIGTGKKITLECSQTMGHDKMYWYQQDPGMELHLIHYSYGVNSTEKGDLSSESTVSRIRTEHFPLTLESARPSHTSQYLCASSEYKGAFEKLFFGSGTQLSVL.

There are a few counts of this clonotype. The chain uses TRBV2 and TRBJ1-2; D gene ambiguous. The germline gives CDR1 SNHLY, CDR2 FYNNEI. The germline V and J ends were trimmed by 3 bases and 4 bases, with 21 bases remaining between them. This CDR3 spans 17 amino acids. The CDR3, as DNA: TGTGCCAGCAGTGATCCCTTTACCTCACGAGACGGCTATGGCTACACCTTC. Its translation is CASSDPFTSRDGYGYTF.

The V and J genes are TRBV3-1 and TRBJ1-2, with D maybe TRBD1 (6 bases). This CDR3 is 15 amino acids long. Trimming stripped 4 bases from V and 4 bases from J, with 16 bases between. Germline CDR1 is LGHDT and CDR2 is YNNKEL (reference sequence). The CDR3 DNA sequence: TGTGCCAGCAGCCCCCAGGGGAAAGGTTTCTATGGCTACACCTTC. Protein product: CASSPQGKGFYGYTF.

The chain uses TRBV6-5 and TRBJ1-2; 8 nucleotides agree with TRBD1. CDR3 size: 15 residues. The V gene end was trimmed by 6 bases and the J gene end by 5 bases; junction bases not matched to a gene: 11. The germline gives CDR1 MNHEY, CDR2 SVGAGI. The CDR3 is CASSSARGREYGYTF. The DNA for the CDR3 is TGTGCCAGCAGCTCTGCCAGGGGGCGCGAATATGGCTACACCTTC.

The chain uses TRBV6-6 and TRBJ1-5; TRBD1 agrees at 7 bases. J lost 7 bases, V lost 3 bases, and 6 bases had no gene match. This CDR3 contains 14 residues. Per the germline V gene, CDR1 is MNHNY and CDR2 is SVGAGI (reference sequence). CDR3 region: CASSYRDSWQPQHF. CDR3 nucleotide sequence: TGTGCCAGCAGTTATCGGGACAGCTGGCAGCCCCAGCATTTT.

V gene TRBV9 combines with J gene TRBJ2-7, with a weak D call TRBD1 (5 bases). CDR1 SGDLS and CDR2 YYNGEE come from the germline V gene. V was cut by 3 bases and J by 6 bases, with 13 bases left in between. The CDR3 contains 13 residues. CDR3 region: CASSATGRPEQYF. The CDR3 region has the DNA TGTGCCAGCAGCGCTACAGGCAGGCCCGAGCAGTACTTC. Full variable domain (missing parts from reference TRBV9 and TRBJ2-7): DSGVTQTPKHLITATGQRVTLRCSPRSGDLSVYWYQQSLDQGLQFLIQYYNGEERAKGNILERFSAQQFPDLHSELNLSSLELGDSALYFCASSATGRPEQYFGPGTRLTVT.

Concerning this clonotype itself: Possible read error: a much larger clone is one base away. The chain's CDR3 is CASSLEGDREQFF. Written as DNA, the CDR3 is TGCGCCAGCAGCTTGGAGGGGGATCGTGAGCAGTTCTTC. The rearrangement links TRBV5-1 to TRBJ2-1; a weak D match, TRBD1 (6 bases). The CDR3 runs 13 residues. V lost 0 bases and J 9 bases, leaving 10 bases between the germline ends. Germline V gene lookup returns CDR1 SGHRS and CDR2 YFSETQ.

This clonotype was picked up a small number of times. The chain joins TRBV7-2 to TRBJ2-5, with 10 bases matching TRBD2. The CDR3 has 16 amino acids. With V trimmed by 2 bases and J by 5 bases, 8 bases remained unmatched. CDR1 is SGHTA and CDR2 is FQGNSA in the germline V gene. This CDR3 reads CASSLLTSGIRETQYF. As DNA, the CDR3 is TGTGCCAGCAGCTTACTTACTAGCGGGATTCGGGAGACCCAGTACTTC.

The chain joins TRBV28 to TRBJ2-6, with D unresolved. Germline CDR1 MDHEN, CDR2 SYDVKM. CDR3 length: 15 amino acids. Trimming took 5 bases from V and 5 from J, leaving 13 bases between them. CDR3 residues: CASSVRSTRANVLTF. CDR3 DNA sequence: TGTGCCAGCAGTGTTCGCAGTACCAGGGCCAACGTCCTGACTTTC.